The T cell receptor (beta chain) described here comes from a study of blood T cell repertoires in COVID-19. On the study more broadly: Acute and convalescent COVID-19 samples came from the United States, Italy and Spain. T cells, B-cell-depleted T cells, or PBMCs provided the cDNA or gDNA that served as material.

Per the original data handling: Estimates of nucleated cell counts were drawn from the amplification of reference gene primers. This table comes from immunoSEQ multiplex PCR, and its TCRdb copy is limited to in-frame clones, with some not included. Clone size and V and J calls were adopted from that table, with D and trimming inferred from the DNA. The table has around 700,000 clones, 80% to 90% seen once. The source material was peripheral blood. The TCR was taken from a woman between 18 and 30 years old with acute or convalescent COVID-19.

CDR3 bases: TGTGCCAGTAGTGCTAGCCCGGGGGGGACCCCTACGCAGTATTTT. This translates into CASSASPGGTPTQYF. This rearrangement joins TRBV19 to TRBJ2-3; 8 bases fit TRBD2. V shed 5 bases, J shed 8 bases, and the junction held 12 bases outside the gene matches. The CDR3 totals 15 residues. CDR1 and CDR2 from the germline V gene are LNHDA and SQIVND (reference sequence).